This passage covers 5 T cell receptor beta chains from one sample sequenced in a study of T cells in Graves' hyperthyroidism and ophthalmopathy (dated by TCRdb to the late 2010s). The library was made by multiplex PCR. The sequencer listed for this sample is Illumina HiSeq 2000. The TCR beta CDR3 regions were amplified from RNA transcripts. A first-round RT-PCR of the TCR CDR3 used the HTBI primer set with the Qiagen OneStep RT-PCR kit. TCRdb itself trimmed the public reads at Q25 with fastp, ran MiXCR and retained productive beta chains. A single entry per CDR3 protein holds the most common genes and DNA from its merged rows. This sample holds 550,000 to 700,000 distinct CDR3 sequences; 40% to 55% were observed only once. The top ten constitute 19% of the sample. The specimen was peripheral blood or thyroid tissue (not recorded which). These receptors all come from an adult woman with Graves' disease, either hyperthyroidism or ophthalmopathy (not recorded which).

This clonotype has ten or more counts. The genes are TRBV10-3 and TRBJ1-6, with no clear D. This CDR3 is built from 13 residues. CDR1 and CDR2 from the germline V gene are ENHRY and SYGVKD. The V end was cut by 7 bases, the J end by 5 bases, with 9 bases between. CDR3 bases: TGTGCCATCAACCCACAGCATAATTCACCCCTCCACTTT. Translation gives CAINPQHNSPLHF.

This clonotype was seen just once. The chain has TRBV29-1 and TRBJ1-4, with D unresolved. V was shortened by 4 bases and J by 7 bases, with 13 bases between the two germline ends. Germline CDR1 reads SQVTM; CDR2 reads ANQGSEA. This CDR3 contains 13 residues. CDR3 amino acids: CSVAAGGIEKLFF. The CDR3 DNA reads TGCAGCGTTGCGGCGGGAGGAATTGAAAAACTGTTTTTT. Full variable domain (remainder filled in from reference TRBV29-1 and TRBJ1-4): SAVISQKPSRDICQRGTSLTIQCQVDSQVTMMFWYRQQPGQSLTLIATANQGSEATYESGFVIDKFPISRPNLTFSTLTVSNMSPEDSSIYLCSVAAGGIEKLFFGSGTQLSVL.

This chain joins TRBV9 and TRBJ1-6; D might be TRBD1 (5 bases). This CDR3 has 15 amino acids. Per germline, CDR1 SGDLS and CDR2 YYNGEE. V lost 7 bases and J 6 bases, leaving 17 bases between the germline ends. CDR3: CASASGDRGNSPLHF. As DNA, the CDR3 is TGTGCCAGCGCGAGCGGGGATAGGGGTAATTCACCCCTCCACTTT.

This clonotype has only a few counts. The rearrangement joins TRBV7-6 to TRBJ1-1; D gene unclear. V lost 4 bases, J lost 4 bases, and 13 bases lay in between. CDR1 and CDR2 from the germline V gene are SGHVS and FNYEAQ. The CDR3 covers 14 residues. CDR3 bases: TGTGCCAGCAGCTCAGGACCGTTCGGCACTGAAGCTTTCTTT. Translating gives CASSSGPFGTEAFF.

The V and J genes are TRBV19 and TRBJ1-1; a possible D gene is TRBD1 (5 bases). Per the germline V gene, CDR1 is LNHDA and CDR2 is SQIVND (reference sequence). This CDR3 has 13 residues. Trimming took 9 bases from V and 3 from J, leaving 14 bases between them. The CDR3 reads CASSPRGDTEAFF. As DNA, the CDR3 is TGTGCCAGCTCTCCTAGGGGAGACACTGAAGCTTTCTTT.